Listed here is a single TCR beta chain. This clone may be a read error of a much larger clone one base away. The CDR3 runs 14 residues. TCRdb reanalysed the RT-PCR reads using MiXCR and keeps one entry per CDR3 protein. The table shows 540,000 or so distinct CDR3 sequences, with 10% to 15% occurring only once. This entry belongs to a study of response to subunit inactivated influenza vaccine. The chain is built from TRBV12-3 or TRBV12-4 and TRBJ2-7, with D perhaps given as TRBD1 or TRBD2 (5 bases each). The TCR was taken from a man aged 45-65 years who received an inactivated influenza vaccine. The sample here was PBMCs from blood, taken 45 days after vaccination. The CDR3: CASWRQGTSYEQDF. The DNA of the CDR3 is TGTGCCAGTTGGAGGCAGGGAACATCCTACGAGCAGGACTTC.